This TCR beta chain derives from a study of blood T cell repertoires in COVID-19. Some clones are missing from TCRdb's copy, which holds only in-frame ones; the method was immunoSEQ multiplex PCR. Of about 210,000 clones in the sample, more than 75% were seen once. The germline V and J ends were trimmed by 4 bases and 1 base, with 11 bases remaining between them. Germline assignment: CDR1 SGHRS and CDR2 YFSETQ. The length of the CDR3 is 14 residues. The clonotype comes from a young man with acute COVID-19. The specimen was PBMCs or T cells enriched from blood (not recorded which). The genes are TRBV5-1 and TRBJ1-1; TRBD1 is a possible D gene (6 bases). The CDR3 DNA reads TGCGCCAGCAGCGGTACAGGGAGGAACACTGAAGCTTTCTTT. Protein: CASSGTGRNTEAFF. Full variable domain (rest looked up from reference TRBV5-1 and TRBJ1-1): KAGVTQTPRYLIKTRGQQVTLSCSPISGHRSVSWYQQTPGQGLQFLFEYFSETQRNKGNFPGRFSGRQFSNSRSEMNVSTLELGDSALYLCASSGTGRNTEAFFGQGTRLTVV.